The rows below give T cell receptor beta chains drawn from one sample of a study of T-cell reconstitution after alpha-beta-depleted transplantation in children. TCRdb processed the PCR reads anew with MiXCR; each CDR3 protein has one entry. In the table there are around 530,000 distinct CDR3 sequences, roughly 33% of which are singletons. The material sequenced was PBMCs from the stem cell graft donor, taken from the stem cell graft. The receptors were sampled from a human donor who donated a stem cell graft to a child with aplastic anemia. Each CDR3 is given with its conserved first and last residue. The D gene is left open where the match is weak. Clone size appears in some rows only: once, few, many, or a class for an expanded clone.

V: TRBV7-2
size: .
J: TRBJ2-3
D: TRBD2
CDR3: CASKVAGGHTDTQYF
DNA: TGTGCCAGCAAGGTAGCGGGAGGACACACAGATACGCAGTATTTT

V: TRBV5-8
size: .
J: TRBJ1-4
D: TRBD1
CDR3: CASSPGTAGGNEKLFF
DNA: TGTGCCAGCAGCCCGGGGACAGCGGGGGGGAATGAAAAACTGTTTTTT

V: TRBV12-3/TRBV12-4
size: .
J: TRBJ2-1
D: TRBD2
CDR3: CASQTSGNSYNEQFF
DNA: TGTGCCAGCCAGACTAGCGGGAACTCCTACAATGAGCAGTTCTTC

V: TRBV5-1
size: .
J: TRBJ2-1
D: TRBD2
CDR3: CASSPGTSGEEQFF
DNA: TGCGCCAGCAGCCCCGGGACTAGCGGTGAAGAGCAGTTCTTC

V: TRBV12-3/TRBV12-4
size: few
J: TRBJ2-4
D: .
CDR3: CASSLSRGHQVF
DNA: TGTGCCAGCAGCCTTAGTCGGGGACACCAGGTCTTC

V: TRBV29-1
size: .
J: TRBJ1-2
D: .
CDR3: CSVDDSNYGYTF
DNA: TGCAGCGTTGACGACAGTAACTATGGCTACACCTTC

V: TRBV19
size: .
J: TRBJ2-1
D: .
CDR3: CASSTQPGRNEQFF
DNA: TGTGCCAGTAGTACACAACCGGGGCGCAATGAGCAGTTCTTC

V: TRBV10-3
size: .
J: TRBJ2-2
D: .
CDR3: CAISESWDAGELFF
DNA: TGTGCCATCAGTGAGTCATGGGACGCCGGGGAGCTGTTTTTT

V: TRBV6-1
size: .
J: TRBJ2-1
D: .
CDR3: CASSSWGFRVYNEQFF
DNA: TGTGCCAGCAGCAGTTGGGGGTTTCGCGTCTACAATGAGCAGTTCTTC

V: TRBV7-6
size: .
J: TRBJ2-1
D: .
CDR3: CASSSLGPEQFF
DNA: TGTGCCAGCAGCTCCCTGGGCCCCGAGCAGTTCTTC

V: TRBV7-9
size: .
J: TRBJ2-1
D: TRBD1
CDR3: CASTGDRGRHEQFF
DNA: TGTGCCAGCACTGGGGACAGGGGTAGACATGAGCAGTTCTTC

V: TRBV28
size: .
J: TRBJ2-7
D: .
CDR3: CASSPAAGTPSSYEQYF
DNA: TGTGCCAGCAGTCCTGCCGCCGGGACCCCCAGCTCCTACGAGCAGTACTTC

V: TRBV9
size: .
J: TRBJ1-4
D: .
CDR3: CASSHRDEKLFF
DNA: TGTGCCAGCAGTCACAGGGACGAAAAACTGTTTTTT

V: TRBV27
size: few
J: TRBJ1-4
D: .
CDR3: CASSFLRTANNEKLFF
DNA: TGTGCCAGCAGTTTCTTGAGGACGGCCAATAATGAAAAACTGTTTTTT

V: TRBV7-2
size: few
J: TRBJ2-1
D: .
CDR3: CASSLDQLSYNEQFF
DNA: TGTGCCAGCAGCTTAGATCAGCTCTCCTACAATGAGCAGTTCTTC

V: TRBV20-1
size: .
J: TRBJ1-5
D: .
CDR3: CSARDNPDQPQHF
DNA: TGCAGTGCTAGAGATAATCCCGATCAGCCCCAGCATTTT

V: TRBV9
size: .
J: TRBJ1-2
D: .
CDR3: CASSVDEAPLYGYTF
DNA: TGTGCCAGCAGCGTAGACGAGGCTCCACTATATGGCTACACCTTC

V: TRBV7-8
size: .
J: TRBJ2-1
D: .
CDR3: CASSRRGISGEQFF
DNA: TGTGCCAGCAGCCGAAGAGGGATCAGCGGCGAGCAGTTCTTC